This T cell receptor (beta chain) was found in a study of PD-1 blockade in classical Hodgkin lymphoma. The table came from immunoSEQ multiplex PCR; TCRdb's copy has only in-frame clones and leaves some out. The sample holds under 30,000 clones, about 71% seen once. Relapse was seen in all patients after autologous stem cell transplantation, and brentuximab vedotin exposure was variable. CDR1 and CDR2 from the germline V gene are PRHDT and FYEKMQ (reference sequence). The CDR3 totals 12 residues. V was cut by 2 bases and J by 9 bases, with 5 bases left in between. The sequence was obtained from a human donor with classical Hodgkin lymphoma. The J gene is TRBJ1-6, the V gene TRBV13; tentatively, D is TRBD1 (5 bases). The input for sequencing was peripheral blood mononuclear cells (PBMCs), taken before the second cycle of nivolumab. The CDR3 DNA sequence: TGTGCCAGCAGCTTAACAGGTTCACCCCTCCACTTT. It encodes CASSLTGSPLHF.